Below, 19 T cell receptor beta chains from the same sample are listed, as sequenced in a study of shared clonotypes between healthy human individuals (dated by TCRdb to 2018 to 2021). Library preparation employed the immunoSEQ multiplex PCR assay. The immuneACCESS repertoire file appears here via TCRdb, limited to in-frame rearrangements. These files lack a portion of the clones; in checked studies, under half of the deficit traces to unresolved V genes, and the cause of the others is not known. This sample gives roughly 1.4 million clones in total; 98% of them show up just once. Of the sample, approximately 0.4% is held by the ten largest clones. The sample consisted of naive CD4+ T cells sorted from blood. Sample cell subset or site, as interpreted from the label and publication: CD45RA+ positively selected. The receptors stem from a young man in good health.

The chain uses TRBV5-1 and TRBJ2-5; 7 nucleotides align to TRBD1. This CDR3 comprises 15 residues. V lost 4 bases, J lost 5 bases, and 11 bases stayed unmatched. The V gene's germline CDR1 is SGHRS and CDR2 YFSETQ. The CDR3 here is CASSTTGAIWETQYF. DNA for the CDR3: TGCGCCAGCAGCACAACAGGGGCGATTTGGGAGACCCAGTACTTC.

The rearrangement uses TRBV18 and TRBJ2-3, with D possibly being TRBD1 or TRBD2 (5 bases each). Germline loops: CDR1 KGHSH, CDR2 LQKENI. V shed 3 bases and J shed 3 bases, with 13 bases lying between them. The CDR3 runs 15 residues. The CDR3 bases are TGTGCCAGCTCACCTAGCCCCAGGGAGACAGATACGCAGTATTTT. Its protein is CASSPSPRETDTQYF.

The chain couples TRBV7-9 to TRBJ1-4; 7 bases fit TRBD1. Trimming took 2 bases from V and 8 from J; bases not matched to a gene: 5. The CDR3 loop spans 14 amino acids. Germline lookup yields CDR1 SEHNR and CDR2 FQNEAQ (reference sequence). CDR3: CASSLRGGGEKLFF. For the CDR3, the DNA is TGTGCCAGCAGCTTAAGAGGGGGCGGGGAAAAACTGTTTTTT.

The chain is built from TRBV7-3 and TRBJ2-7; TRBD2 is a possible D gene (6 bases). Germline values: CDR1 SGHTA, CDR2 FQGTGA. This CDR3 spans 13 amino acids. With 3 bases removed from V and 2 bases from J, the gap between germline ends came to 8 bases. CDR3 coding DNA: TGTGCCAGCAGCTTTACTAGCACCTACGAGCAGTACTTC. Amino acid sequence: CASSFTSTYEQYF.

J is TRBJ1-1 and V is TRBV2; D is ambiguous. CDR3 length: 12 amino acids. Trimming cost V 10 bases and J 3 bases, with 12 bases left between them. Germline V lookup: CDR1 SNHLY, CDR2 FYNNEI. This chain's CDR3 is CANKREYTEAFF. In DNA form, the CDR3 reads TGTGCCAACAAACGGGAGTACACTGAAGCTTTCTTT.

The V and J genes are TRBV10-2 and TRBJ2-1; D uncertain. Trimming left V 1 base short and J 8 bases short, with 3 bases between. Germline lookup yields CDR1 WSHSY and CDR2 SAAADI. The CDR3 has 11 amino acids. This chain's CDR3 is CASSELHEQFF. The CDR3 nucleotides are TGCGCCAGCAGTGAGTTGCATGAGCAGTTCTTC.

The CDR3, as DNA: TGTGCCAGCGACAGCCAACACTCTGGAAACACCATATATTTT. The encoded protein is CASDSQHSGNTIYF. This chain joins TRBV28 and TRBJ1-3, with D tentatively TRBD1 (5 bases). The CDR3 is made up of 14 amino acids. Germline V CDR1 and CDR2: MDHEN, SYDVKM. Between the trimmed V and J ends, which lost 8 bases and 0 bases, there was a span of 11 bases.

This clone was recorded once. The chain links TRBV19 to TRBJ2-7; possibly TRBD1 for D (6 bases). Germline lookup yields CDR1 LNHDA and CDR2 SQIVND (reference sequence). This CDR3 spans 13 amino acids. Trimming shortened V by 5 bases and J by 4 bases, and 12 bases separated the two germline ends. CDR3 sequence reads: CASSPRTVYEQYF. The CDR3 nucleotides read TGTGCCAGTAGTCCTAGGACAGTATACGAGCAGTACTTC.

This chain links TRBV5-1 with TRBJ1-4, with D tentatively TRBD1 (6 bases). CDR3 length: 16 amino acids. Germline CDR1 SGHRS, CDR2 YFSETQ. Trimming cost V 1 base and J 8 bases, with 18 bases left between them. CDR3 DNA sequence: TGCGCCAGCAGCTTGAATAGCGCGGGGGCTGAGGAAAAACTGTTTTTT. Translation gives CASSLNSAGAEEKLFF.

This chain uses TRBV4-1 with TRBJ2-7, with 7 bases lining up with TRBD1. The germline CDR1 and CDR2 sequences are MGHRA and YSYEKL. The CDR3 runs to 15 residues. V was clipped by 2 bases and J by 0 bases; unmatched bases: 4. The CDR3 protein is CASSQRQGFSYEQYF. The CDR3 DNA reads as TGCGCCAGCAGCCAACGACAGGGCTTCTCCTACGAGCAGTACTTC.

The chain has TRBV5-4 and TRBJ2-5; a possible D gene is TRBD1 (5 bases). Germline values: CDR1 SGHNT, CDR2 YYREEE (reference sequence). CDR3 length equals 15 residues. V lost 0 bases, J lost 2 bases, and 11 bases lay in between. This CDR3 is CASSLAPTEQETQYF. The CDR3 region has the DNA TGTGCCAGCAGCTTGGCCCCGACAGAGCAAGAGACCCAGTACTTC.

This chain links TRBV27 with TRBJ2-1, with D maybe TRBD1 (7 bases). V shed 6 bases and J shed 4 bases, with 13 bases lying between them. The CDR3 is 14 amino acids. Germline V gene data show CDR1 as MNHEY and CDR2 as SMNVEV (reference sequence). Here the CDR3 reads CASREGQLYNEQFF. For the CDR3, the DNA is TGTGCCAGCAGGGAGGGACAGCTGTACAATGAGCAGTTCTTC.

This clone was seen just once. The chain is built from TRBV5-1 and TRBJ2-7; 8 nucleotides agree with TRBD1. V shed 6 bases, J shed 5 bases, and the junction held 7 bases outside the gene matches. Germline V gene sequence: CDR1 SGHRS, CDR2 YFSETQ. The CDR3 runs to 13 residues. This CDR3 reads CASTRTGFNEQYF. For the CDR3, the DNA is TGCGCCAGCACTCGGACAGGGTTTAACGAGCAGTACTTC.

The chain couples TRBV7-6 to TRBJ2-7; 9 bases match TRBD2. Germline CDR1 SGHVS, CDR2 FNYEAQ. The V and J ends lost 1 base and 2 bases, in that order; junction bases with no gene match: 6. CDR3 length: 16 residues. The CDR3 DNA sequence: TGTGCCAGCAGCTTAGGTTCGCTAGCGGGAACCTACGAGCAGTACTTC. It translates to CASSLGSLAGTYEQYF.

CDR3 loop: CASSLARERRYEQYF. In DNA, the CDR3 is TGTGCCAGCAGCTTAGCGAGGGAGCGCAGATACGAGCAGTACTTC. The rearrangement uses TRBV7-2 and TRBJ2-7; TRBD2 might be the D (5 bases). The CDR3 extends over 15 amino acids. Germline CDR1 SGHTA, CDR2 FQGNSA. The ends were cut back, 0 bases at V and 4 bases at J, with 13 bases in the middle.

The chain employs TRBV13 and TRBJ1-1, with D perhaps matching TRBD1 (6 bases). Trimming took off 3 bases at V and 8 bases at J, with 13 bases between the two ends. CDR3 length equals 13 residues. Per the germline V gene, CDR1 is PRHDT and CDR2 is FYEKMQ (reference sequence). This CDR3 reads CASSLGTGLEAFF. The DNA for the CDR3 is TGTGCCAGCAGCTTGGGAACAGGGTTAGAAGCTTTCTTT.

V usage is TRBV5-6 and J usage is TRBJ2-1; D is unclear. The length of the CDR3 is 15 residues. The ends were cut back, 1 base at V and 0 bases at J, with 8 bases in the middle. Germline V gene data show CDR1 as SGHDT and CDR2 as YYEEEE. The CDR3 is CASSLFASSYNEQFF. The CDR3 DNA is TGTGCCAGCAGCTTGTTCGCTAGCTCCTACAATGAGCAGTTCTTC.

The rearrangement joins TRBV11-3 to TRBJ2-1; D remains ambiguous. This CDR3 is 13 amino acids long. The V and J ends lost 2 bases and 9 bases respectively, with 11 bases between them. Germline CDR1 reads SGHNT; CDR2 reads YENEEA. DNA for the CDR3: TGTGCCAGCAGCTTAACGAGATCCACTGAGCAGTTCTTC. It codes for CASSLTRSTEQFF.

The rearrangement uses TRBV6-1 and TRBJ1-5; D gene uncertain. The CDR3 contains 12 residues. Germline assignment: CDR1 MNHNS and CDR2 SASEGT. V was pared by 3 bases and J by 7 bases, with 7 bases between. CDR3 coding DNA: TGTGCCAGCAGTGATCACCGACAGCCCCAGCATTTT. Its translation: CASSDHRQPQHF.